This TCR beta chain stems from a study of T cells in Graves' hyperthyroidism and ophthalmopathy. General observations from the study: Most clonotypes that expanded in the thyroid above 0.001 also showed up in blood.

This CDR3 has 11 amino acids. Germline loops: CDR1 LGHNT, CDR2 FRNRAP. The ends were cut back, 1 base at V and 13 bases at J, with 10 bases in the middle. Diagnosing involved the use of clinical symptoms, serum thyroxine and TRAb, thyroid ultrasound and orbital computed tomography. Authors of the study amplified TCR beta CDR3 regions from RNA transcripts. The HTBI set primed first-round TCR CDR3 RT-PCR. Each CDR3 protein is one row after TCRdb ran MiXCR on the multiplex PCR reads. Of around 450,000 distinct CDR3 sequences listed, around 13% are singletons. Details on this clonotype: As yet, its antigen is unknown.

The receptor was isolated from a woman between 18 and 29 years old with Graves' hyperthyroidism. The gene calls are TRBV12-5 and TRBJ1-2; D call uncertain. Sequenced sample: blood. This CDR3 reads CASGLDRAFTF. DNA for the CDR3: TGTGCTAGTGGTTTGGACAGAGCCTTCACCTTC.